Below are 2 T cell receptor beta chains sequenced from a single sample in a study of CD8 T cells in ankylosing spondylitis. One entry per CDR3 protein results from TCRdb running MiXCR on the 5' RACE reads. The sample consists of 350,000 or so distinct CDR3 sequences, around a tenth of them appearing once. Sequenced input: blood, either unsorted or a sorted T cell fraction (not recorded which). These TCRs come from a female donor with ankylosing spondylitis or in good health (not recorded which).

This clonotype was picked up many times. V and J are TRBV7-2 and TRBJ2-3; 10 bases agree with TRBD2. Unmatched junction bases numbered 6, after V lost 5 bases and J lost 1 base. Germline CDR1 SGHTA, CDR2 FQGNSA. This CDR3 has 16 residues. CDR3 sequence: CASSPTGTSGTDTQYF. The CDR3 region has the DNA TGTGCCAGCAGCCCGACCGGGACTAGCGGCACAGATACGCAGTATTTT.

Ten or more counts support this clonotype. The J gene is TRBJ1-5, the V gene TRBV20-1, with 7 bases fitting TRBD1. J lost 4 bases, V lost 3 bases, and 6 bases had no gene match. The CDR3 sequence is 14 residues long. Germline CDR1 DFQATT, CDR2 SNEGSKA (reference sequence). The CDR3 sequence is CSASGDRDNQPQHF. The DNA for the CDR3 is TGCAGTGCTAGTGGCGACAGGGATAATCAGCCCCAGCATTTT.